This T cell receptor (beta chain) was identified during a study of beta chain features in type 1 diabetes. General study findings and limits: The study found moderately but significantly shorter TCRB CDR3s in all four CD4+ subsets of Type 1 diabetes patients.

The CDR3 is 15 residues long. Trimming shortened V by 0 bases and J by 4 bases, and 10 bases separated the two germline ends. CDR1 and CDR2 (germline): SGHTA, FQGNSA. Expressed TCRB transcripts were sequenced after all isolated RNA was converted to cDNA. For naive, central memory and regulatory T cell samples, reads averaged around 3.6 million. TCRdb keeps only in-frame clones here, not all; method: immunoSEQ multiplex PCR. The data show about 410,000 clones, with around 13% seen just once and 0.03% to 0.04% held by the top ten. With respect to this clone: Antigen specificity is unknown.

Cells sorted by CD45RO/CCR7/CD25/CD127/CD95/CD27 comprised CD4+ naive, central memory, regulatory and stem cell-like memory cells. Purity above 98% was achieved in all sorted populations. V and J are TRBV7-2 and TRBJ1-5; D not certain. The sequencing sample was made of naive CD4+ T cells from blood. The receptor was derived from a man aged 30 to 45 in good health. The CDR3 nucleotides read TGTGCCAGCAGCTTAGCAGGGTCGGGGAATCAGCCCCAGCATTTT. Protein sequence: CASSLAGSGNQPQHF. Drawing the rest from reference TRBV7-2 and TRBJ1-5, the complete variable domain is GAGVSQSPSNKVTEKGKDVELRCDPISGHTALYWYRQSLGQGLEFLIYFQGNSAPDKSGLPSDRFSAERTGGSVSTLTIQRTQQEDSAVYLCASSLAGSGNQPQHFGDGTRLSIL.